This T cell receptor beta chain was found in a study of cytomegalovirus exposure and HLA in healthy donors (dated by TCRdb to the late 2010s). About the study as a whole: In an earlier analysis of 450 to 750 of the donors, approximately 260 Gb of sequence data and 95 million to 130 million unique TCR beta sequences from about 190 million T cells were reported. An early release that covered several hundred HLA-typed donors contained approximately 300 gigabases of sequencing data and roughly 84 million unique TCR sequences. Among the roughly 410 genotyped donors, about 83% belonged to the genetic ancestry cluster associated with self-reported Caucasian donors. The study was designed to test whether signatures of past pathogen exposure could be identified by cataloging public T cell receptors. The study used immunosequencing to profile the T cell repertoires of several hundred subjects and linked those repertoires to cytomegalovirus serostatus. Besides the first cohort of approximately 710 subjects, a separate validation cohort made up of about 120 different subjects was used. To predict cytomegalovirus infection status, the study combined high-throughput TCR immunosequencing, statistical association of individual TCRs with disease status, and machine learning. In a later analysis, previously published TCR beta repertoires from 550 to 700 donors were re-analyzed and high-resolution HLA genotyping was added so that TCR occurrence patterns could be studied. Rather than using new phenotypic data, the later analysis identified candidate immune exposures from TCR beta sequences and from how often those sequences occurred across donors. In an earlier analysis of a few hundred of the donors, high-throughput TCR beta sequencing was used to judge whether each TCR beta V gene segment behaved as functional or pseudogenic. Donor age, sex, ethnicity and CMV serostatus were compiled together with the repertoire data. A later genetic analysis used genome-wide SNP genotypes for 398 of the 666 donors, treating that subset as a discovery cohort. Every repertoire in the discovery cohort had been generated on one and the same sequencing platform. HLA typing included class I and class II loci at four-digit resolution. The number of typed donors differed by locus: roughly 620-630 for A, B, C, DRB1 and DQB1; some 500 for DQA1; 606 for DPA1; and some 470 for DPB1. Five DR-DQ haplotypes were handled as single units for association and clustering because linkage in the cohort was strong. On average, 235,054 unique TCR beta nucleotide sequences were sequenced per donor among 350 to 400 genotyped donors of the cohort, with around 19% of those sequences being non-productive. General conclusions and limits of the study: Because some donors lacked HLA typing at each locus, the association tests relied only on the typed subset. According to a later analysis, TCR association rates differed among HLA loci, with DRB1 alleles showing the most associated TCRs and HLA-C alleles showing the fewest. Sequencing depth was assumed to be roughly uniform across donors in the presence/absence analyses, though that assumption may not hold. Because counts were too low, approximately 18 rarely observed V segments, including chromosome 9 orphons, were excluded from the earlier analysis of 587 of the donors. Compared with the roughly 670-donor mean, donors in an Asian-associated ancestry cluster had fewer N-insertions in productive TCRs, according to a later genetic analysis. Correlated functional status among segregating V segments might reflect linkage disequilibrium, but an unknown experimental factor could not be ruled out. An association between a missense DCLRE1C variant and V-gene and J-gene trimming of TCR beta chains was found in a later genetic analysis and replicated in an independent cohort. A further reported finding was that TCR beta sequences accurately predicted the HLA-A and HLA-B alleles for most subjects in the first cohort. A later analysis associated about 16,000 TCR beta sequences with specific HLA alleles at a false discovery rate of 0.05. In an earlier analysis of 500 to 650 of the donors, most TCR beta V segments appeared in productive rearrangements about 87% or about 30% of the time, broadly matching IMGT annotations. In a later analysis, several top co-occurrence clusters were reported to appear linked to parvovirus B19, influenza, CMV and Epstein-Barr virus. When HLA alleles, especially DR and DQ, strongly co-occurred, TCR associations were difficult to assign to individual alleles. The classifier was reported to diagnose cytomegalovirus status with high specificity and sensitivity in both the original cohort and the validation cohort. Most CMV-associated TCR beta chains appeared to be HLA-restricted in a later analysis, and the HLA associations seemed to be driven largely by CMV exposure. Some IMGT-functional V segments, including TRBV6-2 and TRBV6-3, could not be told apart with the 87-base-pair reads, so those segments were excluded. For the cohort, immune exposure information was limited to CMV serostatus. The sequencing pipeline was judged likely to have produced a cluster of highly shared sequence variants as a technical artifact. It was suggested by the authors that the approach could potentially be generalized to other disease states and immunological phenotypes. A few of the identified cytomegalovirus-associated TCR beta chains were confirmed in vitro to be specific for cytomegalovirus antigens. This cohort had only TCR beta chains sequenced, and the lack of alpha or paired-chain data limited which features could be detected. Most TCR sequences were seen in very few donors, while some public TCRs were found in many individuals. In a later analysis, HLA-associated TCR beta chains showed more clonal expansion and lower generation probabilities than non-associated chains that were equally common. The study listed 164 TCR beta chains as associated with cytomegalovirus.

Concerning this clone itself: Its cognate antigen has yet to be identified. Per-base quality was not reported, and no clone a single base away is much larger than it.

The cohort was made up of 666 healthy bone marrow donors. All cohort members were sampled while nominally healthy, although unrecorded immune exposures were likely present. The donor was CMV seropositive and belonged to the group of 250 to 300 seropositive cohort members. A peripheral blood sample was collected from each donor, and TCR beta sequencing was performed on peripheral blood mononuclear cells. Genomic DNA was extracted from the blood cell samples with the Qiagen DNeasy Blood Extraction Kit. In the germline V gene (reference sequence), CDR1 corresponds to LNHDA and CDR2 to SQIVND. Including the terminal cysteine and phenylalanine, the CDR3 comprises 18 residues. The only DNA kept is the CDR3, 54 bases in frame from the first base. Compared with germline, V lacks 5 bases and J lacks 8 bases; bases without a gene match: 18. Receptors were amplified or captured by the immunoSEQ multiplex PCR assay. The multiplex PCR relied on a mix of 60 forward primers for TCR Vbeta segments and 13 reverse primers for TCR Jbeta segments. A multiplex PCR assay on genomic DNA amplified the CDR3 region of rearranged TCR beta genes. The amplified TCR beta libraries were sequenced on the Illumina HiSeq System as 87-base-pair reads. The authors processed their data as follows. In a later analysis, some 80 million unique TCR beta chains were counted across the roughly 700 repertoires, and roughly 10 million of these chains were shared by at least two donors. To remove PCR and sequencing errors, raw reads were error-corrected and collapsed into unique sequences using a nearest-neighbor algorithm that merged closely related sequences. Alignment of CDR3 sequences to IMGT reference sequences was used to assign V, D and J gene segments. For a sequence to be retained, at least a six-nucleotide match to both a V gene segment and a J gene segment was required. A rearrangement was called productive if the CDR3 had no stop codons and remained in frame with V and J, and every other rearrangement was called non-productive. CDR3 was defined by IMGT convention, running from the second conserved V-encoded cysteine to the conserved J-encoded phenylalanine. The earlier analysis of roughly 590 of the donors excluded any sequence lacking an unambiguous match to a single V gene segment. An earlier analysis of about 590 of the donors classified V segments as functional when productive rearrangements were above 56.7% and as segregating when the standard deviation between donors was above 5%. To diagnose cytomegalovirus status from the catalog of TCR beta chain sequences, a statistical classification framework was built. In a later analysis, V and J genes were assigned by comparing TCR nucleotide sequences against IMGT/GENE-DB human TR gene sequences. The TCRdist pipeline was used in a later analysis to assign CDR3 sequences and most-parsimonious VDJ recombination scenarios. A later analysis defined each TCR beta chain by its CDR3 amino acid sequence plus V-gene family, and excluded reads lacking a unique V-gene family. A later analysis removed over 500 highly shared, low-generation-probability nucleotide sequences to deal with suspected cross-contamination and a sequencing artifact. In a later analysis, a clonal expansion index for each public chain was calculated from normalized within-repertoire ranks of inferred template counts. In a later analysis, generation probabilities were computed with a VDJ recombination model fitted to out-of-frame rearrangements, and the resulting probabilities were checked against IGoR. Hypergeometric tests were used in a later analysis to score TCR-TCR, TCR-HLA and TCR-CMV co-occurrence, with a repertoire-size bias correction applied to the TCR pairs. False discovery rates were estimated in a later analysis by permuting HLA or CMV assignments 20 times. In a later analysis, co-occurring TCRs were grouped with DBSCAN, and TCRdist sequence similarity was added when clustering was performed within HLA-allele-positive subsets. Co-occurrence clustering excluded repertoires with fewer than 30,000 or more than 120,000 public chains, plus five with anomalous nucleotide sharing. TCRdb re-hosts the immuneACCESS table, in-frame sequences only. Its copies lack some clones; in the studies checked, an unresolved V gene accounts for under half of them, and the cause for the rest is not known. The V and J calls and clone size were taken over from that table, and D and trimming were inferred from the DNA. Recorded for this sample are roughly 200,000 clones; 9.5% of them occurred a single time. Of the sample, 1% to 1.5% falls within the top ten clones.

Specimen: PBMCs. The rearranged chain carries TRBV19 and TRBJ2-2; a stretch of 9 junction bases matches TRBD2. This TCR was recovered from a woman younger than 45 in good health and CMV-seropositive. CDR3 reads: CASSPDLPSGRPRGELFF. The sequence in DNA is TGTGCCAGTAGTCCAGATCTCCCAAGCGGGAGGCCCCGGGGGGAGCTGTTTTTT.